Reported below is one T cell receptor beta chain. Germline CDR1 and CDR2: SNHLY and FYNNEI. Trimming took off 6 bases at V and 0 bases at J, with 12 bases between the two ends. This CDR3 spans 15 amino acids. The data were obtained in a study of blood T cell repertoires in COVID-19. Looking at the study overall: Spain, Italy and the United States supplied samples that represented acute and convalescent COVID-19. Sample material is recorded as cDNA or gDNA derived from T cells, B-cell-depleted T cells, or PBMCs.

Seattle patient enrollment occurred during active infection, with longitudinal follow-up thereafter. Per the study methods: Amplification of reference gene primers was used by the study to estimate nucleated cell counts. Some clones are missing from TCRdb's copy, which holds only in-frame ones; the method was immunoSEQ multiplex PCR. Clonal size and the V and J genes are those of that table, whereas D and trimming came from the DNA. The sample shows some 210,000 clones, about 93% of them seen only once. The chain has TRBV2 and TRBJ1-5; tentatively, D is TRBD1 (5 bases). This TCR came from a man aged 60 to 75 with COVID-19, enrolled during active disease. Sequenced material: peripheral blood. The CDR3 nucleotides are TGTGCCAGCAGCGGGGGTGGTTATAGCAATCAGCCCCAGCATTTT. As protein: CASSGGGYSNQPQHF.